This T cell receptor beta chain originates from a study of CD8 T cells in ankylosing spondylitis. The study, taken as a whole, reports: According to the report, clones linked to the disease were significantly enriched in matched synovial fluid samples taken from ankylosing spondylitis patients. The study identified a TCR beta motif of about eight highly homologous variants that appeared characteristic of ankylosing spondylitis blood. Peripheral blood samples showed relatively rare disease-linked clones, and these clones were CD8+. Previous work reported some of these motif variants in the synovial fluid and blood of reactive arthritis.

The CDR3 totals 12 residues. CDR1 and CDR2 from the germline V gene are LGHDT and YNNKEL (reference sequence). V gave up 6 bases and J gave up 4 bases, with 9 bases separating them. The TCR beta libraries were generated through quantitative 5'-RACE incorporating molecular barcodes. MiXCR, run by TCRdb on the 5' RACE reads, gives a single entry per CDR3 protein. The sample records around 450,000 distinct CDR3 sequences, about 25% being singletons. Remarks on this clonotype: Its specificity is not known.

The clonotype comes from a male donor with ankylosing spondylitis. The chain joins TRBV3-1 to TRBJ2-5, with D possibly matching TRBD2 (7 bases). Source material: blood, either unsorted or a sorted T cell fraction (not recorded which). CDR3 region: CASRGGAETQYF. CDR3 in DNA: TGTGCCAGCAGAGGGGGGGCAGAGACCCAGTACTTC.